This T cell receptor beta chain was identified in a study of early T cells in non-severe SARS-CoV-2 infection. In TCRdb, the 5' RACE reads were re-called with MiXCR into one record per CDR3 protein. Here the sample spans around 49,000 distinct CDR3 sequences, roughly 12% being singletons. This clonotype has at least ten counts. Its antigen is currently unknown. The CDR3 sequence is 18 residues long. Germline V gene lookup returns CDR1 LNHDA and CDR2 SQIVND (reference sequence). V lost 0 bases to trimming and J lost 0 bases, with 12 bases between them. Study-wide results and limits: VDJdb matching, biased toward anti-spike CD8 responses, missed private and CD4 specificities.

The chain has TRBV19 and TRBJ2-6, with D hard to call. The material sequenced was whole blood. This receptor was obtained from an adult who was a healthcare worker with PCR-confirmed SARS-CoV-2 infection or an uninfected control (not recorded which). The CDR3 spells CASSIDPSGGSGANVLTF. The CDR3 bases are TGTGCCAGTAGTATAGATCCCTCAGGTGGCTCTGGGGCCAACGTCCTGACTTTC.